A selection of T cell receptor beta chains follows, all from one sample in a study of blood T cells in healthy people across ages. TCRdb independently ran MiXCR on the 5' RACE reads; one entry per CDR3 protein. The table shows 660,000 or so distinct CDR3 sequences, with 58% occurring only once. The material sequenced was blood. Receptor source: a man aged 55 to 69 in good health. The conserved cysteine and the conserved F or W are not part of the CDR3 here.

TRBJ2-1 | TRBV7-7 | ASSRESGGIGRSYNEQF
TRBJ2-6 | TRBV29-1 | SVTEGANVLT
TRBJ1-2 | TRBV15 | ATSRTGGYGYT
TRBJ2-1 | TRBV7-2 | ASSLARTSGTHEQF
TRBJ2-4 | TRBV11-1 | ASSFYGGGQNIQY
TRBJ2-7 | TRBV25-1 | ASSPRTGGSEQY
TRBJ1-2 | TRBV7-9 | ASSLRGQQPNYGYT
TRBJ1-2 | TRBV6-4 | ASSTARDGTYGYT
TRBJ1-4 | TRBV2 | ASRVTGGSEKLF
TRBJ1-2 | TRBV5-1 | ASSLEQRVKGYT
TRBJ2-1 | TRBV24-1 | ATRKTGAGEQF
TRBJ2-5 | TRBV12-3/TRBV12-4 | ASTPTGGGETQY
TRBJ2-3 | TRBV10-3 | ATHLGQGRDTQY
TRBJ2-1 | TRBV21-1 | ARGQGSPYNEQF
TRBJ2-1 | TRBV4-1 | ASSRRLAGNEQF
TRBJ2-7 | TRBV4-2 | ASSQVLDSRQY
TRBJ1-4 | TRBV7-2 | ASSFVREKLF
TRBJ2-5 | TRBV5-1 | ASSLASREQY
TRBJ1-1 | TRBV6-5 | ASSHGGSEAF
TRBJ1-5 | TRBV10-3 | AISEYSQVQPQH
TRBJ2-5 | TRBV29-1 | SVRDLRKETQY
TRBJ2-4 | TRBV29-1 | SVETGGGKNIQY
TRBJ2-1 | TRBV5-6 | ASSLGQSGSYNEQF
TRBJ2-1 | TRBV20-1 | SAYTSGVNEQF
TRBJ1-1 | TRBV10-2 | ASTQQGGYTEAF
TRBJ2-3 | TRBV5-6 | ASSSQPRTTDTQY
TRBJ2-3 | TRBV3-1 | ASSQMASTGTQY
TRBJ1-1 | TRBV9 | ASSVGDSLNTEAF
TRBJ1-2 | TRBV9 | ASSGGRTNYGYT
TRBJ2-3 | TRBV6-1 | ATRAGGGTDTQY
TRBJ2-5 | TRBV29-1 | SVEGAPLAGGAGLETQY
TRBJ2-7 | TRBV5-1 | ASSLLPRQGFSYEQY
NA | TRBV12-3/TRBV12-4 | ASSVSNNEQY
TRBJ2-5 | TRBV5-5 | ASRRDRAQETQY
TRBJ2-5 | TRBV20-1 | SARGPARETQY
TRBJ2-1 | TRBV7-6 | ASSSKLGGKINEQF
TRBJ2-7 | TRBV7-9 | ASSISGQGTYEQY
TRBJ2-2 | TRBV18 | ASSPGQLYTGELF
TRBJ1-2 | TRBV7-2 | ASSRAQYGYT